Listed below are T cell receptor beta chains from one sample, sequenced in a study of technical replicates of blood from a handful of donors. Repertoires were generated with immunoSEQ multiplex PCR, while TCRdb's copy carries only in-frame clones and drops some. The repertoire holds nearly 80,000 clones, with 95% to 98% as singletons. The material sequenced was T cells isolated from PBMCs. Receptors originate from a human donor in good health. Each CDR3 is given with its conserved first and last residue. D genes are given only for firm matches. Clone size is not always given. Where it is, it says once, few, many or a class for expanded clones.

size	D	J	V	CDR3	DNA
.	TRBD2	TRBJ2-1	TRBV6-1	CASRENLGLAGGYNEQFF	TGTGCCAGCAGGGAAAACTTGGGACTAGCGGGAGGTTACAATGAGCAGTTCTTC
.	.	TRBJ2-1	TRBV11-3	CASSLDRNEQFF	TGTGCCAGCAGCTTAGATAGAAATGAGCAGTTCTTC
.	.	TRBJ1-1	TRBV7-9	CASSYGGEGVDTEAFF	TGTGCCAGCAGCTACGGGGGGGAAGGGGTCGACACTGAAGCTTTCTTT
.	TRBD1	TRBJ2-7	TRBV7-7	CASSLGQGAEEQYF	TGTGCTAGCAGCCTCGGACAGGGGGCTGAAGAGCAGTACTTC
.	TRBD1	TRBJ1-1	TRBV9	CASSLGQGLEIAFF	TGTGCCAGCAGCCTAGGACAGGGGTTGGAGATAGCTTTCTTT
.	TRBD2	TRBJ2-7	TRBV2	CASTPLRGGNEQYF	TGTGCCAGCACCCCCTTACGGGGGGGTAACGAGCAGTACTTC
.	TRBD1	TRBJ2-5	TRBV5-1	CASRPGQGEETQYF	TGCGCCAGCAGACCGGGACAGGGAGAAGAGACCCAGTACTTC
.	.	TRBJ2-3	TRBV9	CASSVTGALWTDTQYF	TGTGCCAGCAGCGTAACGGGAGCCTTATGGACAGATACGCAGTATTTT
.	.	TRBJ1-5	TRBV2	CASRVTGNQPQHF	TGTGCCAGCAGGGTTACGGGCAATCAGCCCCAGCATTTT
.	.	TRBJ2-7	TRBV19	CASSTGMGYEQYF	TGTGCCAGTAGTACGGGGATGGGCTACGAGCAGTACTTC
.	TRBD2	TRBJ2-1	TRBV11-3	CASSLVAGGKQFF	TGTGCCAGCAGCTTAGTCGCGGGGGGCAAGCAGTTCTTC
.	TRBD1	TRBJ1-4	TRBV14	CASSPGQTYYNEKLFF	TGTGCCAGCAGCCCGGGACAGACCTATTATAATGAAAAACTGTTTTTT
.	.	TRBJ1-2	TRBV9	CASSPPRIHGNYGYTF	TGTGCCAGCAGCCCGCCGAGAATACACGGGAACTATGGCTACACCTTC
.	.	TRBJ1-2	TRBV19	CASTSGGVGYGYTF	TGTGCCAGTACCTCTGGGGGCGTTGGTTATGGCTACACCTTC
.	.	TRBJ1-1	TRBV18	CASSPTQGHAFF	TGTGCCAGCTCACCCACCCAGGGTCATGCTTTCTTT
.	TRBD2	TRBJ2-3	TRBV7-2	CASSTRKLAGASDTQYF	TGTGCCAGCAGCACCCGAAAACTAGCGGGAGCCTCAGATACGCAGTATTTT
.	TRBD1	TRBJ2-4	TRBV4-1	CASSQDPGQGKNIQYF	TGCGCCAGCAGCCAAGATCCGGGACAGGGGAAAAACATTCAGTACTTC
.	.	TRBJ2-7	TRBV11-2	CASSSPTTVRTYEQYF	TGTGCCAGCAGCTCCCCTACGACAGTGCGAACCTACGAGCAGTACTTC
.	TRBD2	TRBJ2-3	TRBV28	CASSVGLNTDTQYF	TGTGCCAGCAGTGTGGGACTAAACACAGATACGCAGTATTTT
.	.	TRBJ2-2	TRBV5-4	CASSFSSGSFGELFF	TGTGCCAGCAGCTTCTCGTCTGGCTCTTTTGGGGAGCTGTTTTTT
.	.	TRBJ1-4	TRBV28	CASRAREKLFF	TGTGCCAGCCGTGCTCGGGAAAAACTGTTTTTT
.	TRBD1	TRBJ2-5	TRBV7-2	CASSLAGQGARETQYF	TGTGCCAGCAGCTTAGCGGGTCAGGGGGCGCGAGAGACCCAGTACTTC
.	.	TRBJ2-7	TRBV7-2	CASSSYGGKSYEQYF	TGTGCCAGCAGCTCGTATGGGGGGAAATCCTACGAGCAGTACTTC
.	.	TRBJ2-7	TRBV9	CASSVGGPTYEQYF	TGTGCCAGCAGCGTAGGCGGCCCTACCTACGAGCAGTACTTC
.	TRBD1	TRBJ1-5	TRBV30	CAWSVGDRTNQPQHF	TGTGCCTGGAGTGTCGGGGACAGGACCAATCAGCCCCAGCATTTT
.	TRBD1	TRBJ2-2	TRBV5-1	CASSGTVNTGELFF	TGCGCCAGCAGCGGGACAGTCAACACCGGGGAGCTGTTTTTT
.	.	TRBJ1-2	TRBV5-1	CASSLGTMDYTF	TGCGCCAGCAGCTTGGGAACTATGGACTACACCTTC
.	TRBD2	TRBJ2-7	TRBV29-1	CSAEAAGVSYEQYF	TGCAGCGCCGAGGCCGCGGGGGTTTCGTACGAGCAGTACTTC
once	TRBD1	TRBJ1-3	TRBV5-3	CARTTKRDREEETGNTIYF	TGTGCCAGAACCACGAAAAGGGACAGGGAAGAAGAGACTGGAAACACCATATATTTT
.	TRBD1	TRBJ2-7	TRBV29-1	CSVGGQGDEQYF	TGCAGCGTTGGGGGACAGGGGGACGAGCAGTACTTC
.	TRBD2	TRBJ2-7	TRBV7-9	CASSPRLAGVYEQYF	TGTGCCAGCAGCCCTAGACTAGCGGGAGTCTACGAGCAGTACTTC
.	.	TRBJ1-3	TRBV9	CASSPRGGRNTIYF	TGTGCCAGCAGCCCAAGGGGGGGGAGAAACACCATATATTTT
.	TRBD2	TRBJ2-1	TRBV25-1	CASSESGGEYNEQFF	TGTGCCAGCAGTGAATCGGGAGGGGAGTACAATGAGCAGTTCTTC
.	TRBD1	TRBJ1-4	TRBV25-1	CASSGTGTAKLFF	TGTGCCAGCAGTGGAACCGGGACAGCTAAACTGTTTTTT
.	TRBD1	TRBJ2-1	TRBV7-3	CASSPRQGPTDEQFF	TGTGCCAGCAGCCCGAGACAGGGCCCTACTGATGAGCAGTTCTTC